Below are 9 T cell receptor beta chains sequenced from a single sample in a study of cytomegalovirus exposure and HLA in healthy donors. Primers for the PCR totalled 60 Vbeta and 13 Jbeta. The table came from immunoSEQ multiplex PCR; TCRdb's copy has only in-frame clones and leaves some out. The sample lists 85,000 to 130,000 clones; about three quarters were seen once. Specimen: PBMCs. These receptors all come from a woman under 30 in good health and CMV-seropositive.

The chain's CDR3 is CAISEVGRAYEQYF. The DNA of the CDR3 is TGTGCCATCAGTGAGGTTGGCAGGGCCTACGAGCAGTACTTC. V is TRBV10-3 and J is TRBJ2-7, with D possibly matching TRBD1 (5 bases). Deletions cut 2 bases from V and 2 bases from J, with 10 bases between. Germline V CDR1 and CDR2: ENHRY, SYGVKD. The CDR3 contains 14 residues.

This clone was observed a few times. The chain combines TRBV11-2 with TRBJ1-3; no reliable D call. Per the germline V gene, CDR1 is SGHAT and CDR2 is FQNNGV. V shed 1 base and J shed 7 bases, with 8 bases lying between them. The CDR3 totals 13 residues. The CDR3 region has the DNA TGTGCCAGCAGCTTAGGTCCTCCGAACACCATATATTTT. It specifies CASSLGPPNTIYF.

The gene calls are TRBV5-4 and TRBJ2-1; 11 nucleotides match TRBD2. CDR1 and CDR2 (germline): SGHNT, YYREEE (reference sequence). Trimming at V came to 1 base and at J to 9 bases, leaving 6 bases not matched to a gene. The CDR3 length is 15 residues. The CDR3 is CASSLYLAGGSEQFF. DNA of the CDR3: TGTGCCAGCAGCTTGTACCTAGCGGGGGGTAGTGAGCAGTTCTTC.

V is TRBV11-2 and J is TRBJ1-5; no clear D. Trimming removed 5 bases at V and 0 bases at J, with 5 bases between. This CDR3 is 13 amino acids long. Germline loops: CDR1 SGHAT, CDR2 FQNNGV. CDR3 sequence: CASSANSNQPQHF. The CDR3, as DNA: TGTGCCAGCAGCGCGAATAGCAATCAGCCCCAGCATTTT. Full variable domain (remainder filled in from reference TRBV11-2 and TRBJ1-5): EAGVAQSPRYKIIEKRQSVAFWCNPISGHATLYWYQQILGQGPKLLIQFQNNGVVDDSQLPKDRFSAERLKGVDSTLKIQPAKLEDSAVYLCASSANSNQPQHFGDGTRLSIL.

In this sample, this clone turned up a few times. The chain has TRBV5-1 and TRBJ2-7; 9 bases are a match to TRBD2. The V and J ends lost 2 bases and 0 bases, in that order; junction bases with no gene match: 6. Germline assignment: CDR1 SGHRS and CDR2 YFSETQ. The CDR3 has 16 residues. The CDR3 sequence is CASSLMTSGSSYEQYF. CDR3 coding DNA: TGCGCCAGCAGCTTAATGACTAGCGGTAGCTCCTACGAGCAGTACTTC.

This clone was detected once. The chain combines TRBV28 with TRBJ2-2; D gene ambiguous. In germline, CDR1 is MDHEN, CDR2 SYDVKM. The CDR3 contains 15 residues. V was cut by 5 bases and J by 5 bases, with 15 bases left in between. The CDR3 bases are TGTGCCAGCAGTCCGATCTCACGAGTAACCGGGGAGCTGTTTTTT. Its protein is CASSPISRVTGELFF. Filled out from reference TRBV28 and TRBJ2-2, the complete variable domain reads DVKVTQSSRYLVKRTGEKVFLECVQDMDHENMFWYRQDPGLGLRLIYFSYDVKMKEKGDIPEGYSVSREKKERFSLILESASTNQTSMYLCASSPISRVTGELFFGEGSRLTVL.

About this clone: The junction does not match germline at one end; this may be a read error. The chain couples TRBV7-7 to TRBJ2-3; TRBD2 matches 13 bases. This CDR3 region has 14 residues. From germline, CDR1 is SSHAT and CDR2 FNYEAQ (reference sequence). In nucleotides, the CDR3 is TGTGCTAGCAGCCGGGGACTAGCGGGGGATACGCAGTATTTT. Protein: CASSRGLAGDTQYF.

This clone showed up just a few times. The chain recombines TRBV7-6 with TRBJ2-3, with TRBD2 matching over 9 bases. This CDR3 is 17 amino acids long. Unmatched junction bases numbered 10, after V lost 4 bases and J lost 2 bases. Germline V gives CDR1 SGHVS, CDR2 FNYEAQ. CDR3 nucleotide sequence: TGTGCCAGCAGCTCACCATCCCGACTAGCGGTCACAGATACGCAGTATTTT. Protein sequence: CASSSPSRLAVTDTQYF. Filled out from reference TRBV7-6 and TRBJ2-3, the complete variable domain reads GAGVSQSPRYKVTKRGQDVALRCDPISGHVSLYWYRQALGQGPEFLTYFNYEAQQDKSGLPNDRFSAERPEGSISTLTIQRTEQRDSAMYRCASSSPSRLAVTDTQYFGPGTRLTVL.

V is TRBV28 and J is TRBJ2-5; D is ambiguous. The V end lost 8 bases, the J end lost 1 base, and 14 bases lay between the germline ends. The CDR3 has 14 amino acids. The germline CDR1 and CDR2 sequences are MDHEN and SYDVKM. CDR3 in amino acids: CASLTLVGQETQYF. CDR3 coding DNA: TGTGCCAGCCTAACCCTAGTCGGCCAAGAGACCCAGTACTTC.